Here is one TCR beta chain with its context. Its antigen is not identified. Through template switching, a universal primer site was introduced, and the cDNA contained unique molecular identifiers. TCRdb processed the 5' RACE reads anew with MiXCR; each CDR3 protein has one entry. The sample has 1.5 million to 2 million distinct CDR3 sequences, about 30% seen once. V lost 1 base, J lost 2 bases, and 8 bases stayed unmatched. CDR3 length equals 18 residues. The sample comes from a study of identical twins. The study's findings and limits: Twins shared beta out-of-frame sequences in excess, but this excess was weaker. A partial confounding effect on zero-insertion analyses could come from invariant MAIT and iNKT cells. Fewer insertions characterized abundant cord blood beta clonotypes, whereas memory repertoires showed none.

The chain couples TRBV12-3 or TRBV12-4 to TRBJ2-3, with 11 bases matching TRBD2. This clonotype was obtained from a newborn girl in good health. The sequenced sample consisted of cord blood. The CDR3 loop is CASSLVVAGGPLTDTQYF. The CDR3 nucleotides are TGTGCCAGCAGTTTAGTAGTAGCGGGAGGGCCCCTCACAGATACGCAGTATTTT.